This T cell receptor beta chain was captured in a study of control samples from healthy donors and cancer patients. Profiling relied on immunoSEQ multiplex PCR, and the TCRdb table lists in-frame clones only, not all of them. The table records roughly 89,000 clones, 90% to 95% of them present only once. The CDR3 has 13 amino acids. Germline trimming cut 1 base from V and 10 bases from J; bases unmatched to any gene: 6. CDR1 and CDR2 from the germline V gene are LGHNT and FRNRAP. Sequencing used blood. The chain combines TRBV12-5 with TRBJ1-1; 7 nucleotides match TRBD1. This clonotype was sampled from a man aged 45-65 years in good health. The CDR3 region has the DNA TGTGCTAGTGGTTTGGCTCTTCAGGGGGGAGCTTTCTTT. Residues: CASGLALQGGAFF. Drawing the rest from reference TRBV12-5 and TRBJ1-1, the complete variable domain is DARVTQTPRHKVTEMGQEVTMRCQPILGHNTVFWYRQTMMQGLELLAYFRNRAPLDDSGMPKDRFSAEMPDATLATLKIQPSEPRDSAVYFCASGLALQGGAFFGQGTRLTVV.